This T cell receptor (beta chain) stems from a study of blood T cell repertoires in COVID-19. On the study more broadly: Both acute and convalescent COVID-19 samples were obtained from the United States, Italy and Spain.

TCRdb's copy holds only in-frame clones and misses some; the assay was immunoSEQ multiplex PCR. The data hold fewer than 200,000 clones, with approximately 85% observed a single time. Cohort assignment relied on participant-reported clinical history. V dropped 4 bases and J dropped 7; count of bases not matched to a gene: 7. Germline V gene sequence: CDR1 SGHTA, CDR2 FQGTGA. This CDR3 contains 14 residues. This chain connects TRBV7-3 to TRBJ2-1; 7 positions agree with TRBD2. This TCR came from a woman aged 18-35 years who had recovered from COVID-19. Sample: PBMCs or T cells enriched from blood (not recorded which). Written as DNA, the CDR3 is TGTGCCAGCAGCTCGGGACTACCTACGAATGAGCAGTTCTTC. Protein: CASSSGLPTNEQFF.